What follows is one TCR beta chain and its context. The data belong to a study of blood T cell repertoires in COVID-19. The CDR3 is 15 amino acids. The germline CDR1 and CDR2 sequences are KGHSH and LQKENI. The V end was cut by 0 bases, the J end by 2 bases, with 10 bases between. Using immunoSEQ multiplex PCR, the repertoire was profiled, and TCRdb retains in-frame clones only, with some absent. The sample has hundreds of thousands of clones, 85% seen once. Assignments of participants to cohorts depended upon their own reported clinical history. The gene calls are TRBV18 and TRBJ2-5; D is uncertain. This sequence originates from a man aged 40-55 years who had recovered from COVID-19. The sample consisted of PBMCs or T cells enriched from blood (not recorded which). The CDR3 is CASSPPSVSQETQYF. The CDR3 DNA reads TGTGCCAGCTCACCACCGTCCGTTTCTCAAGAGACCCAGTACTTC.